This passage covers 22 T cell receptor beta chains from one sample sequenced in a study of OX40 agonist ivuxolimab in advanced cancers. The protocol was immunoSEQ multiplex PCR, while the TCRdb copy is restricted to in-frame clones and leaves out a portion. The sample comprises some 44,000 clones, 82% of which are singletons, and more than 20% rests with the top ten. The sequencing used CD4+ or CD8+ T cells sorted from blood, collected in a trial of the OX40 agonist ivuxolimab. All receptors come from an adult with an advanced solid tumor such as melanoma, head and neck, liver or kidney cancer.

V usage is TRBV10-3 and J usage is TRBJ2-1; D may be TRBD2 (6 bases). V was clipped by 3 bases and J by 5 bases, with 14 bases between them. Germline CDR1 ENHRY, CDR2 SYGVKD. The CDR3 has 15 amino acids. The CDR3 DNA sequence: TGTGCCATCAGTGACTGGGGGGAGTTAAACAATGAGCAGTTCTTC. Protein: CAISDWGELNNEQFF.

This clone came up a few times. Mismatch with germline at one junction end may stem from a read error. The CDR3 is CAISSREVGGEQFF. The CDR3 DNA follows: TGTGCCATCAGTAGCCGGGAAGTGGGGGGTGAGCAGTTCTTC. This chain uses TRBV6-6 with TRBJ2-1; tentative D call: TRBD2 (6 bases). Germline V lookup: CDR1 MNHNY, CDR2 SVGAGI (reference sequence). The CDR3 runs to 14 residues.

CDR3 coding DNA: TGTGCCATCACACGGGATTCCTACAATGAGCAGTTCTTC. Its protein product is CAITRDSYNEQFF. V is TRBV10-3 and J is TRBJ2-1; D may be TRBD2 (5 bases). Germline V gene lookup returns CDR1 ENHRY and CDR2 SYGVKD. This CDR3 comprises 13 residues. Trimming shortened V by 7 bases and J by 1 base, and 8 bases separated the two germline ends.

This rearrangement joins TRBV19 to TRBJ2-3; D may be TRBD1 (5 bases). The CDR3 covers 17 residues. V was trimmed by 3 bases and J by 1 base, leaving 17 bases between them. The germline CDR1 and CDR2 sequences are LNHDA and SQIVND (reference sequence). The chain's CDR3 is CASSIGNRRRGTDTQYF. The CDR3 DNA follows: TGTGCCAGTAGTATTGGAAACAGGCGAAGGGGCACAGATACGCAGTATTTT.

The chain employs TRBV27 and TRBJ1-4, with 10 bases identical to TRBD1. Germline values: CDR1 MNHEY, CDR2 SMNVEV (reference sequence). The CDR3 is 15 residues long. Losses at the gene ends were 8 bases for V and 5 bases for J; bases not matched to a gene: 8. CDR3 residues: CASRSPGQGNEKLFF. In nucleotides, the CDR3 is TGTGCCAGCCGCTCCCCGGGACAGGGGAATGAAAAACTGTTTTTT.

The V gene is TRBV27, the J gene TRBJ2-1; no clear D. V lost 0 bases and J lost 0, with 6 bases in between. The CDR3 consists of 15 residues. The germline gives CDR1 MNHEY, CDR2 SMNVEV (reference sequence). The CDR3 is CASSLSGGSYNEQFF. The CDR3 DNA reads as TGTGCCAGCAGTTTATCGGGTGGCTCCTACAATGAGCAGTTCTTC.

The chain recombines TRBV13 with TRBJ2-3; no reliable D call. V lost 0 bases and J 2 bases, leaving 12 bases between the germline ends. CDR3 length: 16 residues. Germline V gene data show CDR1 as PRHDT and CDR2 as FYEKMQ (reference sequence). CDR3 DNA: TGTGCCAGCAGCTTAGGGGGGTCCCTCTTCACAGATACGCAGTATTTT. Translation gives CASSLGGSLFTDTQYF.

This clone has a count of ten or more. This sequence joins TRBV5-1 and TRBJ2-1; D not certain. The CDR3 spans 11 residues. Germline lookup yields CDR1 SGHRS and CDR2 YFSETQ. Trimming left V 0 bases short and J 10 bases short, with 5 bases between. The CDR3 protein is CASSLESEQFF. CDR3 nucleotides: TGCGCCAGCAGCTTGGAGTCGGAGCAGTTCTTC.

This chain joins TRBV7-9 and TRBJ2-7; D is uncertain. Deletions cut 5 bases from V and 4 bases from J, with 9 bases between. This CDR3 is 12 amino acids long. CDR1 and CDR2 (germline): SEHNR, FQNEAQ (reference sequence). CDR3 sequence (DNA): TGTGCCAGCAGCGCCAGCTTGTACGAGCAGTACTTC. Translating gives CASSASLYEQYF.

This clone was counted only a few times. This chain connects TRBV27 to TRBJ2-6, with D perhaps TRBD2 (6 bases). V was trimmed by 8 bases and J by 12 bases, leaving 26 bases between them. The CDR3 loop spans 16 amino acids. Germline V gene sequence: CDR1 MNHEY, CDR2 SMNVEV (reference sequence). The CDR3 region has the DNA TGTGCCAGCGGCCACGATATGGAGGGTGTCGCTTCCGTCCTGACTTTC. This codes for CASGHDMEGVASVLTF. The full variable domain, in which reference TRBV27 and TRBJ2-6 provide the parts outside the CDR3, is EAQVTQNPRYLITVTGKKLTVTCSQNMNHEYMSWYRQDPGLGLRQIYYSMNVEVTDKGDVPEGYKVSRKEKRNFPLILESPSPNQTSLYFCASGHDMEGVASVLTFGAGSRLTVL.

This chain connects TRBV11-2 to TRBJ2-7; weak D call: TRBD2 (6 bases). V was trimmed by 5 bases and J by 0 bases, leaving 8 bases between them. Germline V gene lookup returns CDR1 SGHAT and CDR2 FQNNGV. The CDR3 contains 13 residues. The CDR3 DNA reads as TGTGCCAGCAGCCCGGGACTCTCCTACGAGCAGTACTTC. Its protein is CASSPGLSYEQYF. Using reference TRBV11-2 and TRBJ2-7 for the parts outside the CDR3, the full variable domain is EAGVAQSPRYKIIEKRQSVAFWCNPISGHATLYWYQQILGQGPKLLIQFQNNGVVDDSQLPKDRFSAERLKGVDSTLKIQPAKLEDSAVYLCASSPGLSYEQYFGPGTRLTVT.

The chain recombines TRBV7-2 with TRBJ2-7, with D tentatively TRBD1 or TRBD2 (5 bases each). Germline lookup yields CDR1 SGHTA and CDR2 FQGNSA. This CDR3 region has 17 residues. The V gene lost 4 bases and the J gene lost 5 bases, with 24 bases spanning the gap. This CDR3 reads CASSSFNGETRDHEQYF. In DNA, the CDR3 is TGTGCCAGCAGCTCCTTCAACGGGGAGACCCGGGACCACGAGCAGTACTTC.

This chain uses TRBV5-4 with TRBJ2-7, with D perhaps TRBD2 (6 bases). The germline V gene has CDR1 SGHNT and CDR2 YYREEE (reference sequence). The germline V and J ends were trimmed by 6 bases and 3 bases, with 16 bases remaining between them. This CDR3 is 14 amino acids long. The CDR3: CASTTEGRHYEQYF. The CDR3 nucleotides read TGTGCCAGCACCACGGAGGGCAGACACTACGAGCAGTACTTC.

There are a few counts of this clone. V usage is TRBV7-9 and J usage is TRBJ2-7; a possible D gene is TRBD2 (6 bases). Looked up from germline, CDR1 is SEHNR and CDR2 is FQNEAQ (reference sequence). V was clipped by 4 bases and J by 1 base, with 20 bases between them. The length of the CDR3 is 17 residues. The CDR3 here is CASSSIVTGGFSYEQYF. The CDR3 DNA is TGTGCCAGCAGCTCGATCGTAACAGGAGGGTTTTCCTACGAGCAGTACTTC.

The chain links TRBV6-5 to TRBJ1-2; D not certain. The CDR3 has 12 residues. Germline values: CDR1 MNHEY, CDR2 SVGAGI. Trimming stripped 5 bases from V and 5 bases from J, with 9 bases between. CDR3 DNA sequence: TGTGCCAGCAGTGAGGCAGGATATGGCTACACCTTC. It is translated as CASSEAGYGYTF.

This chain joins TRBV9 and TRBJ2-1; 12 nucleotides align to TRBD2. CDR3 size: 15 residues. J was trimmed by 4 bases and V by 4 bases; bases with no gene match: 3. Per the germline V gene, CDR1 is SGDLS and CDR2 is YYNGEE. The CDR3 protein is CASSPSGREYNEQFF. Here the CDR3 DNA reads TGTGCCAGCAGCCCTAGCGGGAGGGAATACAATGAGCAGTTCTTC.

The chain couples TRBV5-1 to TRBJ2-1; D not certain. Germline lookup yields CDR1 SGHRS and CDR2 YFSETQ. V lost 4 bases to trimming and J lost 0 bases, with 11 bases between them. The CDR3 is made up of 15 amino acids. Here the CDR3 DNA reads TGCGCCAGCAGCATGACAACGAGCTCCTACAATGAGCAGTTCTTC. Protein product: CASSMTTSSYNEQFF.

The gene calls are TRBV2 and TRBJ2-3, with D hard to call. V lost 3 bases and J lost 0, with 7 bases in between. The CDR3 has 14 amino acids. CDR1 and CDR2 from the germline V gene are SNHLY and FYNNEI. CDR3 sequence (DNA): TGTGCCAGCAGTGACGTGTACAGCACAGATACGCAGTATTTT. This encodes CASSDVYSTDTQYF.

The genes are TRBV11-2 and TRBJ2-5, with D possibly matching TRBD2 (5 bases). The CDR3 length is 14 residues. V was trimmed by 5 bases and J by 9 bases, leaving 19 bases between them. In germline, CDR1 is SGHAT, CDR2 FQNNGV. The CDR3 protein is CASSPLRGPRAQYF. The CDR3 DNA is TGTGCCAGCAGCCCCCTCCGGGGTCCAAGGGCCCAGTACTTC.

The V and J genes are TRBV9 and TRBJ2-3; 7 positions match TRBD1. Germline V lookup: CDR1 SGDLS, CDR2 YYNGEE. This CDR3 has 15 residues. Losses at the gene ends were 4 bases for V and 3 bases for J; bases not matched to a gene: 8. The CDR3 sequence: CASSPQGKSTDTQYF. DNA of the CDR3: TGTGCCAGCAGCCCACAGGGGAAGAGTACAGATACGCAGTATTTT. The complete variable domain, with remaining parts taken from reference TRBV9 and TRBJ2-3, reads DSGVTQTPKHLITATGQRVTLRCSPRSGDLSVYWYQQSLDQGLQFLIQYYNGEERAKGNILERFSAQQFPDLHSELNLSSLELGDSALYFCASSPQGKSTDTQYFGPGTRLTVL.

The V call is TRBV5-4, the J call TRBJ1-3; TRBD1 matches 9 bases. V was clipped by 4 bases and J by 4 bases; unmatched bases: 6. CDR3 length: 15 residues. Germline-derived CDR1 and CDR2 are SGHNT and YYREEE (reference sequence). CDR3 nucleotide sequence: TGTGCCAGCAGCCTACAGGGGGCGCGAGGAAACACCATATATTTT. This translates into CASSLQGARGNTIYF.

V usage is TRBV9 and J usage is TRBJ1-3; no clear D gene. Between the trimmed V and J ends, which lost 5 bases and 4 bases, there was a span of 7 bases. Germline lookup yields CDR1 SGDLS and CDR2 YYNGEE. The CDR3 length is 12 residues. The CDR3: CASSPGGNTIYF. The CDR3 DNA reads as TGTGCCAGCAGTCCTGGGGGAAACACCATATATTTT.